Following are 10 T cell receptor beta chains from one sample sequenced in a study of CD8 T cells in ankylosing spondylitis. TCRdb recomputed calls from the 5' RACE reads with MiXCR, one row per CDR3 protein. Here the sample spans roughly 250,000 distinct CDR3 sequences, roughly 8.6% being singletons. Sequences were obtained from blood, either unsorted or a sorted T cell fraction (not recorded which). The receptors were sampled from a male donor with ankylosing spondylitis or in good health (not recorded which).

This clonotype has a count of ten or more. This sequence joins TRBV20-1 and TRBJ2-3; D is perhaps TRBD2 (7 bases). There are 14 residues in the CDR3. Germline V lookup: CDR1 DFQATT, CDR2 SNEGSKA (reference sequence). V was shortened by 0 bases and J by 4 bases, with 11 bases between the two germline ends. The CDR3 here is CSARDRRGPDTQYF. CDR3 nucleotides: TGCAGTGCTAGAGATAGGCGGGGGCCAGATACGCAGTATTTT.

The gene calls are TRBV5-1 and TRBJ2-3; the D is unclear. This CDR3 spans 13 amino acids. Trimming left V 0 bases short and J 6 bases short, with 8 bases between. The germline gives CDR1 SGHRS, CDR2 YFSETQ. The CDR3 DNA follows: TGCGCCAGCAGCTTGGCGGAGCGCGATACGCAGTATTTT. Its protein is CASSLAERDTQYF.

This clonotype was counted between two and nine times. The rearrangement joins TRBV7-9 to TRBJ2-7; D possibly matches TRBD1 or TRBD2 (5 bases each). The CDR3 runs 16 residues. From germline, CDR1 is SEHNR and CDR2 FQNEAQ (reference sequence). Trimming cost V 5 bases and J 0 bases, with 17 bases left between them. The CDR3 coding sequence is TGTGCCAGCAGCCCCCGTGGTCCGGGGCGCTCCTACGAGCAGTACTTC. Translating it yields CASSPRGPGRSYEQYF.

This clonotype was counted many times. The CDR3 DNA sequence: TGTGCCATCAGTGAAGGCAGCATCCAAGAGACCCAGTACTTC. Its translation is CAISEGSIQETQYF. This chain links TRBV10-3 with TRBJ2-5; D not resolved. V lost 3 bases, J lost 1 base, and 9 bases lay in between. The CDR3 consists of 14 residues. The germline gives CDR1 ENHRY, CDR2 SYGVKD.

This clonotype was seen repeatedly, ten times or more. J is TRBJ1-1 and V is TRBV20-1; D gene uncertain. The CDR3 runs 11 residues. In germline, CDR1 is DFQATT, CDR2 SNEGSKA (reference sequence). The V and J ends lost 6 bases and 4 bases respectively, with 9 bases between them. CDR3 coding DNA: TGCAGTGCCACCAAAGCCACTGAAGCTTTCTTT. Translating gives CSATKATEAFF.

There are many counts of this clonotype. V and J are TRBV7-2 and TRBJ2-7; D is uncertain. Trimming took 4 bases from V and 0 from J, leaving 10 bases between them. This CDR3 spans 14 amino acids. Germline-derived CDR1 and CDR2 are SGHTA and FQGNSA. Here the CDR3 DNA reads TGTGCCAGCAGCTCACGATACAACTCCTACGAGCAGTACTTC. Residues: CASSSRYNSYEQYF. Using reference TRBV7-2 and TRBJ2-7 for the parts outside the CDR3, the full variable domain is GAGVSQSPSNKVTEKGKDVELRCDPISGHTALYWYRQSLGQGLEFLIYFQGNSAPDKSGLPSDRFSAERTGGSVSTLTIQRTQQEDSAVYLCASSSRYNSYEQYFGPGTRLTVT.

This clonotype was counted at least ten times. The chain has TRBV20-1 and TRBJ1-4; D gene uncertain. The ends were cut back, 6 bases at V and 0 bases at J, with 11 bases in the middle. The CDR3 covers 14 residues. Germline V lookup: CDR1 DFQATT, CDR2 SNEGSKA (reference sequence). This chain's CDR3 is CSASRLATNEKLFF. The CDR3 DNA reads as TGCAGTGCCTCCCGACTTGCAACTAATGAAAAACTGTTTTTT.

A few counts support this clonotype. V gene TRBV30 combines with J gene TRBJ2-3; weak D call: TRBD1 (5 bases). There are 14 residues in the CDR3. V gave up 0 bases and J gave up 6 bases, with 13 bases separating them. Germline V gene lookup returns CDR1 GTSNPN and CDR2 SVGIG (reference sequence). The CDR3 sequence is CAWSVLRGGDTQYF. Written as DNA, the CDR3 is TGTGCCTGGAGTGTACTAAGGGGTGGTGATACGCAGTATTTT. The full variable domain, in which reference TRBV30 and TRBJ2-3 provide the parts outside the CDR3, is SQTIHQWPATLVQPVGSPLSLECTVEGTSNPNLYWYRQAAGRGLQLLFYSVGIGQISSEVPQNLSASRPQDRQFILSSKKLLLSDSGFYLCAWSVLRGGDTQYFGPGTRLTVL.

This clonotype was seen repeatedly, ten times or more. The genes are TRBV29-1 and TRBJ1-1; D unclear. The germline gives CDR1 SQVTM, CDR2 ANQGSEA. The CDR3 is made up of 13 amino acids. Trimming removed 4 bases from V and 1 base from J, with 10 bases in between. The CDR3 region is CSVGAPGNTEAFF. CDR3 in DNA: TGCAGCGTTGGAGCGCCAGGGAACACTGAAGCTTTCTTT.

The chain has TRBV20-1 and TRBJ1-3; D uncertain. CDR3 length equals 13 residues. Trimming took off 4 bases at V and 0 bases at J, with 7 bases between the two ends. CDR1 DFQATT and CDR2 SNEGSKA come from the germline V gene (reference sequence). The CDR3 DNA is TGCAGTGCTACAGAAGGCTCTGGAAACACCATATATTTT. It encodes CSATEGSGNTIYF.